This T cell receptor (beta chain) stems from a study of tissue T cells after allogeneic stem cell transplantation. Findings and limits, study-wide: Anatomically similar tissues had similar TCR repertoires within each patient. Across patients, clones rarely overlapped, yet motif clusters were shared tissue-specifically. This small cohort was clinically heterogeneous, and sampling depth was a limitation.

This clone occurred once. Its antigen is undetermined. Gene names are the mouse ones. The read terminates 1 residue before the CDR3 end, so the remaining end is supplied by the germline J gene. Here immunoSEQ multiplex PCR was the method, and the copy in TCRdb shows in-frame clones only, minus some. The sample has tens of thousands of clones; about 73% are singletons. The V gene lost 4 bases and the J gene lost 0 bases, with 8 bases spanning the gap. The CDR3 sequence is 14 residues long. Germline V gives CDR1 SGHND, CDR2 FRSKSL. V usage is TRBV15 and J usage is TRBJ2-5, with D unclear. The material sequenced was sorted cells pooled from one or two spleens. The receptor comes from a pool of C57BL/6 mice in good health. The CDR3 bases that were read are TGTGCCAGCAGTTCCCGCAACAACCAAGACACCCAGTAC. Encoded protein: CASSSRNNQDTQY. The full CDR3 protein reads CASSSRNNQDTQYF.